Reported below is one TCR beta chain. A read error may account for a junction end that differs from germline. The sample is drawn from a study of CD8 T cells in Susac syndrome. Random hexamers were used to reverse transcribe an amount of about 0.45 to 1 ug RNA. Each CDR3 protein is one row after TCRdb ran MiXCR on the immunoSEQ multiplex PCR reads. The sample contains approximately 160,000 distinct CDR3 sequences, approximately 93% of which appear only once. Germline-derived CDR1 and CDR2 are SGHDT and YYEEEE. The CDR3 length is 14 residues. Source material: CD4+ T cells from PBMCs. This clonotype originated in a human donor with multiple sclerosis. This chain uses TRBV5-6 with TRBJ2-7, with unresolved D. DNA for the CDR3: TGTGCCAGCAGCGGGCTAGGGTCAATCCACGAGCAGCACTTC. Translating it yields CASSGLGSIHEQHF.